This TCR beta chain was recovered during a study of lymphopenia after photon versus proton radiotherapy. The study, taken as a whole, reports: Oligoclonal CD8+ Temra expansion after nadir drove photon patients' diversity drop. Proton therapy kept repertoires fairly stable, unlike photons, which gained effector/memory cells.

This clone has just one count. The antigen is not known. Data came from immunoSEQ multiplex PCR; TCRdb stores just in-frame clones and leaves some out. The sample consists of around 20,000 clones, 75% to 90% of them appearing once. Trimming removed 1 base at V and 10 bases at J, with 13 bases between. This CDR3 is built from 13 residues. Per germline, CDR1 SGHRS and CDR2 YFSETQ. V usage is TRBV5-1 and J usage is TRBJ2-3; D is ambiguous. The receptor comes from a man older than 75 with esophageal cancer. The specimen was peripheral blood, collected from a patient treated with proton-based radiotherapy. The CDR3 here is CASSLSERPPQYF. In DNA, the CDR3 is TGCGCCAGCAGCTTGTCCGAAAGGCCCCCGCAGTATTTT.